These T cell receptor beta chains were read from a single sample in a study of blood T cell repertoires in COVID-19. Here immunoSEQ multiplex PCR was the method, and the copy in TCRdb shows in-frame clones only, minus some. The sample records 350,000 or so clones, roughly 87% being singletons. Sequencing was performed on peripheral blood. All receptors come from a woman aged 60 to 75 with COVID-19, enrolled during active disease. CDR3s include the opening cysteine and the closing phenylalanine or tryptophan. D genes are given only for firm matches. Clone size, where shown, is once, few, many, or a class for clones that have expanded.

>.|TRBV6-4|.|13|TRBJ2-3
CASSARWTDTQYF
TGTGCCAGCAGTGCCCGGTGGACAGATACGCAGTATTTT
>few|TRBV7-8|TRBD1|15|TRBJ2-2
CASSPGTVYTGELFF
TGTGCCAGCAGCCCGGGGACAGTTTACACCGGGGAGCTGTTTTTT
>once|TRBV7-9|.|19|TRBJ1-1
CASSLGGQGQFSSNTEAFF
TGTGCCAGCAGCTTAGGCGGTCAGGGTCAGTTCTCCTCAAACACTGAAGCTTTCTTT
>.|TRBV5-1|.|14|TRBJ1-1
CASSLTPLNTEAFF
TGCGCCAGCAGCTTAACACCGTTAAACACTGAAGCTTTCTTT
>.|TRBV5-6|TRBD1|15|TRBJ2-5
CASSLGAGGRETQYF
TGTGCCAGCAGCTTGGGGGCAGGGGGCAGGGAGACCCAGTACTTC
>.|TRBV7-3|.|13|TRBJ1-1
CASSLSVNTEAFF
TGTGCCAGCAGCTTAAGCGTGAACACTGAAGCTTTCTTT
>.|TRBV5-6|TRBD2|15|TRBJ2-1
CASSLDSGADNEQFF
TGTGCCAGCAGCTTGGATAGCGGGGCCGACAATGAGCAGTTCTTC
>.|TRBV18|.|14|TRBJ1-1
CASSPVTMGGKAFF
TGTGCCAGCTCACCAGTAACTATGGGGGGAAAAGCTTTCTTT
>.|TRBV25-1|.|15|TRBJ1-1
CASSGRGPGSTEAFF
TGTGCCAGCAGCGGCCGAGGACCGGGGAGCACTGAAGCTTTCTTT
>.|TRBV28|.|18|TRBJ2-1
CASSSLGIWGGRNDEQFF
TGTGCCAGCAGTTCCCTGGGTATATGGGGGGGGCGCAACGATGAGCAGTTCTTC
>.|TRBV28|.|15|TRBJ1-5
CASSYHRDSNQPQHF
TGTGCCAGCAGTTATCACAGGGATAGCAATCAGCCCCAGCATTTT
>.|TRBV19|.|15|TRBJ1-4
CASQTAGLSNEKLFF
TGTGCCAGTCAAACTGCAGGGTTATCTAATGAAAAACTGTTTTTT
>.|TRBV2|.|14|TRBJ1-1
CASSEKTDPIEAFF
TGTGCCAGCAGTGAAAAGACAGATCCAATTGAAGCTTTCTTT
>.|TRBV5-4|TRBD1|15|TRBJ1-4
CASSPGTATNEKLFF
TGTGCCAGCAGCCCGGGGACAGCAACTAATGAAAAACTGTTTTTT
>.|TRBV21-1|.|15|TRBJ1-5
CASSKGGDSLKPQHF
TGTGCCAGCAGCAAAGGGGGGGACAGTTTAAAGCCCCAGCATTTT
>.|TRBV3-1/TRBV3-2|.|16|TRBJ2-3
CASSQVPLRGTDTQYF
TGTGCCAGCAGCCAAGTACCATTGAGGGGCACAGATACGCAGTATTTT
>.|TRBV5-1|.|13|TRBJ2-1
CASKGLDFNEQFF
TGCGCCAGCAAGGGGCTCGACTTCAATGAGCAGTTCTTC
>once|TRBV6-5|TRBD2|14|TRBJ2-1
CASTVAGTNNEQFF
TGTGCCAGCACGGTAGCGGGGACCAACAATGAGCAGTTCTTC
>.|TRBV7-2|.|14|TRBJ1-1
CASRLWGGSTEAFF
TGTGCCAGCCGACTATGGGGTGGGAGCACTGAAGCTTTCTTT
>.|TRBV6-5|.|11|TRBJ2-7
CASSPHYEQYF
TGTGCCAGCAGTCCCCACTACGAGCAGTACTTC
>.|TRBV2|TRBD1|14|TRBJ1-6
CASSLGTDYSPLHF
TGTGCCAGCAGTCTCGGGACAGATTATTCACCCCTCCACTTT
>.|TRBV2|.|12|TRBJ2-7
CASNQGQGHLNF
TGTGCCAGCAATCAGGGGCAGGGACACCTCAACTTC
>.|TRBV2|TRBD1|15|TRBJ1-2
CASSAETGYGYGYTF
TGTGCCAGCAGTGCTGAGACAGGGTACGGCTATGGCTACACCTTC
>.|TRBV3-1/TRBV3-2|.|15|TRBJ2-1
CASSQDRGSYNEQFF
TGTGCCAGCAGCCAAGACAGGGGTTCCTACAATGAGCAGTTCTTC
>few|TRBV2|.|14|TRBJ1-5
CASSEEQGRQPQHF
TGTGCCAGCAGTGAGGAACAGGGACGTCAGCCCCAGCATTTT
>once|TRBV5-1|TRBD1|15|TRBJ1-2
CASSSAGTGGSGYTF
TGCGCCAGCAGCTCCGCTGGGACAGGGGGAAGTGGCTACACCTTC
>.|TRBV18|.|14|TRBJ1-4
CASSPNGGPEKLFF
TGTGCCAGCTCACCAAACGGGGGTCCTGAAAAACTGTTTTTT
>once|TRBV5-8|TRBD1|15|TRBJ1-5
CASSFGTGVDQPQHF
TGTGCCAGCAGCTTTGGGACAGGGGTTGATCAGCCCCAGCATTTT
>.|TRBV5-6|.|13|TRBJ1-2
CASSWRPIYGYTF
TGTGCCAGCAGCTGGCGGCCGATCTATGGCTACACCTTC